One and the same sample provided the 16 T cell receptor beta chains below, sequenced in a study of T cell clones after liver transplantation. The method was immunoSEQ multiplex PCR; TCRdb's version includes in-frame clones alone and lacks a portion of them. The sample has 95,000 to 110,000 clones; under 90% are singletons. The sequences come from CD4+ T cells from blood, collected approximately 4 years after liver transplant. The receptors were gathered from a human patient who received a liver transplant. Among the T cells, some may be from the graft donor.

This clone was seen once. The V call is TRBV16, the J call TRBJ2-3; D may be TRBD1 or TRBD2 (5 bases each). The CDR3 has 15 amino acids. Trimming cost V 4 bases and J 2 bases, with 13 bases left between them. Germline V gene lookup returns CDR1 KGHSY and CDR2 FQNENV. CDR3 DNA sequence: TGTGCCAGCAGCCCCCCCAGGGAGATCACAGATACGCAGTATTTT. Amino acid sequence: CASSPPREITDTQYF.

DNA of the CDR3: TGTGCCAGCAGTGGAGGGTCTGGGGCCAACGTCCTGACTTTC. This gives the protein CASSGGSGANVLTF. The J gene is TRBJ2-6, the V gene TRBV2, with D maybe TRBD2 (5 bases). The length of the CDR3 is 14 residues. Trimming shortened V by 4 bases and J by 1 base, and 5 bases separated the two germline ends. Germline V gene lookup returns CDR1 SNHLY and CDR2 FYNNEI.

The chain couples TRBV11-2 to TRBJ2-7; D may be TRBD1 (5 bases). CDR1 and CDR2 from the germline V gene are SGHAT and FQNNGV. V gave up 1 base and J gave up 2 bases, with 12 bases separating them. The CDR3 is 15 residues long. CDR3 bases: TGTGCCAGCAGCTTAGGGCAAGGGGCGCCCTACGAGCAGTACTTC. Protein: CASSLGQGAPYEQYF.

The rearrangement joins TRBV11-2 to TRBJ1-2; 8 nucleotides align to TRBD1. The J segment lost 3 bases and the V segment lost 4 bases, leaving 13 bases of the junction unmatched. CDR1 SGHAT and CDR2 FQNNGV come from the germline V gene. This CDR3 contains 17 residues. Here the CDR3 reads CASSSLAGGPRDYGYTF. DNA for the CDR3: TGTGCCAGCAGCTCCTTAGCAGGGGGCCCCCGTGACTATGGCTACACCTTC. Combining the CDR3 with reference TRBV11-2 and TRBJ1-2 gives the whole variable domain EAGVAQSPRYKIIEKRQSVAFWCNPISGHATLYWYQQILGQGPKLLIQFQNNGVVDDSQLPKDRFSAERLKGVDSTLKIQPAKLEDSAVYLCASSSLAGGPRDYGYTFGSGTRLTVV.

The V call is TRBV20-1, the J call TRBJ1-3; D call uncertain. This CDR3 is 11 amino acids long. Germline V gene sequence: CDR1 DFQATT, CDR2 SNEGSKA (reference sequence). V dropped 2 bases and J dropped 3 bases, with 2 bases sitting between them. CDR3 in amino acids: CSARNGNTIYF. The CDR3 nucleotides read TGCAGTGCTAGAAATGGAAACACCATATATTTT.

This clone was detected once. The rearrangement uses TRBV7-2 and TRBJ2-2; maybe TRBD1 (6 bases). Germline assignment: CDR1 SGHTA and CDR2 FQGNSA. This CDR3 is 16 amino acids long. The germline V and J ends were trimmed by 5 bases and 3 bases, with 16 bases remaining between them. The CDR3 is CASSPQGRVDTGELFF. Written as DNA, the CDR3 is TGTGCCAGCAGCCCCCAGGGGCGGGTGGACACCGGGGAGCTGTTTTTT.

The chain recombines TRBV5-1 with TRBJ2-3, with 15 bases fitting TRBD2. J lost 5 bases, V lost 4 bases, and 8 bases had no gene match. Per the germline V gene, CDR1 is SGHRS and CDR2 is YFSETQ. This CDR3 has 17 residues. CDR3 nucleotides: TGCGCCAGCAGCCCGGGACTAGCGGGAGGCATTAAAGATACGCAGTATTTT. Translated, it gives CASSPGLAGGIKDTQYF. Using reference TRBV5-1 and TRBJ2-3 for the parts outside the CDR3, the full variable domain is KAGVTQTPRYLIKTRGQQVTLSCSPISGHRSVSWYQQTPGQGLQFLFEYFSETQRNKGNFPGRFSGRQFSNSRSEMNVSTLELGDSALYLCASSPGLAGGIKDTQYFGPGTRLTVL.

The DNA of the CDR3 is TGTGCCAGCAGTTTACCGTATCGATCAGATACGCAGTATTTT. This encodes CASSLPYRSDTQYF. The V call is TRBV27, the J call TRBJ2-3; D unresolved. This CDR3 comprises 14 residues. Germline V gene data show CDR1 as MNHEY and CDR2 as SMNVEV (reference sequence). The ends were cut back, 2 bases at V and 4 bases at J, with 10 bases in the middle.

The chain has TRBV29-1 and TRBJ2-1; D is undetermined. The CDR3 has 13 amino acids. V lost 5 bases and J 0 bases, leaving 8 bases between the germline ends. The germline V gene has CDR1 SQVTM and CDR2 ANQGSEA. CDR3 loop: CSVSRSSYNEQFF. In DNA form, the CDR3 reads TGCAGCGTTAGCAGGAGCTCCTACAATGAGCAGTTCTTC.

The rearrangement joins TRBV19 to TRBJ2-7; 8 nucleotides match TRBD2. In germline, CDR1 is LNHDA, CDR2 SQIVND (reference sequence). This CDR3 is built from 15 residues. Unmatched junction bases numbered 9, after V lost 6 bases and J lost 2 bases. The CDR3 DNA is TGTGCCAGTAGCCTCGGGGGGGGTTTCACCTACGAGCAGTACTTC. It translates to CASSLGGGFTYEQYF. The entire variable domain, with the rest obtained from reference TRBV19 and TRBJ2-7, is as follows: DGGITQSPKYLFRKEGQNVTLSCEQNLNHDAMYWYRQDPGQGLRLIYYSQIVNDFQKGDIAEGYSVSREKKESFPLTVTSAQKNPTAFYLCASSLGGGFTYEQYFGPGTRLTVT.

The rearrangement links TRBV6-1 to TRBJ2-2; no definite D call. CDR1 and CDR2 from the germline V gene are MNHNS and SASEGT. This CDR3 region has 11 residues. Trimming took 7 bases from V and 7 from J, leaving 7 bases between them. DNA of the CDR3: TGTGCCAGCAAGGGAAACGGGGAGCTGTTTTTT. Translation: CASKGNGELFF.

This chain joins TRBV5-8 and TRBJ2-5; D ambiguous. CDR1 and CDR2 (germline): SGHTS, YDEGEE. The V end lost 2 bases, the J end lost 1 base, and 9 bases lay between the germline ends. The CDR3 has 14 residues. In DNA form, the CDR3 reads TGTGCCAGCAGCTTTTCTCAGGTCCAAGAGACCCAGTACTTC. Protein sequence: CASSFSQVQETQYF.

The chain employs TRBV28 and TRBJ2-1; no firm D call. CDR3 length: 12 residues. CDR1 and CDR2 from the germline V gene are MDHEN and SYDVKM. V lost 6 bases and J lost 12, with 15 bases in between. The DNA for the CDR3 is TGTGCCAGCAGCCATCAAATTGCTGGGCAGTTCTTC. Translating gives CASSHQIAGQFF.

The DNA of the CDR3 is TGTGCCAGCAGCCCGCTAGGCAGTCCCCCTTATGGCTACACCTTC. Protein product: CASSPLGSPPYGYTF. V gene TRBV7-2 combines with J gene TRBJ1-2; D call uncertain. Trimming took off 5 bases at V and 5 bases at J, with 18 bases between the two ends. This CDR3 contains 15 residues. Germline CDR1 and CDR2: SGHTA and FQGNSA.

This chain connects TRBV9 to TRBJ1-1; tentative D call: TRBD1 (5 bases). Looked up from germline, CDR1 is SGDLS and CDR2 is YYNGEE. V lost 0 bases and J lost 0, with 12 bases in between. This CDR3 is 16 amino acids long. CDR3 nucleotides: TGTGCCAGCAGCGTAGTGAGACAGACGATGAACACTGAAGCTTTCTTT. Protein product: CASSVVRQTMNTEAFF.

CDR3 amino acids: CASSLGRVSGASEKLFF. CDR3 nucleotide sequence: TGTGCCAGCAGCTTAGGCAGGGTCAGCGGCGCAAGTGAAAAACTGTTTTTT. V gene TRBV7-9 combines with J gene TRBJ1-4; D is possibly TRBD1 (5 bases). The CDR3 totals 17 residues. CDR1 SEHNR and CDR2 FQNEAQ come from the germline V gene (reference sequence). V gave up 1 base and J gave up 7 bases, with 19 bases separating them.